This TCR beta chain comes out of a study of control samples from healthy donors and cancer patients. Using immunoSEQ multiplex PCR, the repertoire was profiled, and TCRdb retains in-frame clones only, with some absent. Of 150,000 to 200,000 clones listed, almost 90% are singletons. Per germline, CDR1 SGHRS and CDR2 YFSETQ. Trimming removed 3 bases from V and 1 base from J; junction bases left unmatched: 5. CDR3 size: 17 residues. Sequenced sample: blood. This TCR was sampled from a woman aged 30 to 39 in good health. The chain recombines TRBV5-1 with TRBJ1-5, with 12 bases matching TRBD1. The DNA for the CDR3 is TGCGCCAGCAGCTCGGGGACAGGGGGCGCGAGCAATCAGCCCCAGCATTTT. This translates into CASSSGTGGASNQPQHF.